This T cell receptor beta chain stems from a study of blood T cells in healthy people across ages. As to this clonotype: The antigen remains undetermined.

A sample-barcoded 5' primer and a J-beta primer mix were used in a second PCR of roughly 7 to 11 cycles. MiXCR was run by TCRdb on the 5' RACE reads, yielding one entry per CDR3 protein. The sample shows some 690,000 distinct CDR3 sequences, about 20% of them seen only once. Germline V gives CDR1 SGHRS, CDR2 YFSETQ. The length of the CDR3 is 16 residues. Trimming took 0 bases from V and 5 from J, leaving 16 bases between them. Study conclusions and caveats: A roughly linear fall in TCR beta diversity per million T cells was seen with increasing age. The long-lived group displayed more naive CD4+ cells, plus higher diversity, than the aged donors did.

The rearrangement joins TRBV5-1 to TRBJ2-3, with D possibly being TRBD2 (6 bases). Source material: blood. This sequence was found in a man between 70 and 80 years old in good health. CDR3 nucleotides: TGCGCCAGCAGCTTGGCCGGGGGACTTCAAGGAGATACGCAGTATTTT. Its protein product is CASSLAGGLQGDTQYF.